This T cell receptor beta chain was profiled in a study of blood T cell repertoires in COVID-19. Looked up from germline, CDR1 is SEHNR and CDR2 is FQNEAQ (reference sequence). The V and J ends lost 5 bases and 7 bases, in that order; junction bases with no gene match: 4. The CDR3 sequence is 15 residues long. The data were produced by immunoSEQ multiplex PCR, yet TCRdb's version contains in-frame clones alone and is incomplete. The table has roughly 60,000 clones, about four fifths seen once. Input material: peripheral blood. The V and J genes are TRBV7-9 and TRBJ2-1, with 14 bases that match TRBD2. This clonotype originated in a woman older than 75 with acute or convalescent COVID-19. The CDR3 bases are TGTGCCAGCAGCCCGGGACTAGCGGGGGTGAATGAGCAGTTCTTC. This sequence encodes CASSPGLAGVNEQFF.